This TCR beta chain was profiled in a study of T cells in narcolepsy. Regarding the study as a whole: Blood of same and different patients, but not healthy controls, reportedly held recurring autoreactive clonotypes. Autoreactive HCRT-specific and TRIB2-specific clonotypes were marked in same-patient CSF-versus-blood CD4+ comparisons.

Profiled with immunoSEQ multiplex PCR; TCRdb holds only in-frame clones, not every one. The repertoire holds tens of thousands of clones, with about 85% as singletons. Germline V gene data show CDR1 as MDHEN and CDR2 as SYDVKM. The CDR3 loop spans 13 amino acids. With 11 bases removed from V and 1 base from J, the gap between germline ends came to 15 bases. This clone has a handful of counts. Its cognate antigen is unknown. The V and J genes are TRBV28 and TRBJ2-7; D perhaps matches TRBD2 (6 bases). The sequence came from a human donor with narcolepsy. Input material: CD45RA- memory CD4+ T cells from PBMCs. CDR3 sequence: CAVGGGLSYEQYF. DNA of the CDR3: TGTGCCGTGGGGGGAGGCCTGTCCTACGAGCAGTACTTC.